These T cell receptor beta chains were read from a single sample in a study of blood T cells in healthy people across ages. TCRdb called the 5' RACE reads again in MiXCR, with one record for every CDR3 protein. This table holds around 1,800,000 distinct CDR3 sequences, approximately 39% found once. Sequenced: blood. These receptor sequences come from a human donor in good health. Both conserved end residues are part of each CDR3. A D gene is named only where the DNA matches it firmly. Not all rows give a size; the values are once, few, many and, for expanded clones, a class.

cdr3_aa cdr3_nt d_call j_call v_call clone_size
CASSDPEMNTEAFF TGTGCCAGCAGTGATCCCGAAATGAACACTGAAGCTTTCTTT . TRBJ1-1 TRBV25-1 .
CASSLEGRGKFF TGTGCCAGCAGCCTCGAAGGGAGGGGCAAGTTCTTC TRBD2 TRBJ2-1 TRBV13 many
CSVLWDRGNQPQHF TGCAGTGTACTGTGGGACAGGGGGAATCAGCCCCAGCATTTT TRBD1 TRBJ1-5 TRBV20-1 few
CASSPQGGISGQTQYF TGCGCCAGCAGCCCCCAGGGGGGCATAAGTGGGCAGACCCAGTACTTC . TRBJ2-5 TRBV5-1 .
CATSEASGEGYNEQFF TGTGCCACCAGTGAGGCTAGCGGGGAAGGATACAATGAGCAGTTCTTC TRBD2 TRBJ2-1 TRBV24-1 .
CASSQEEGDPYTGELFF TGTGCCAGCAGCCAAGAGGAAGGGGATCCTTACACCGGGGAGCTGTTTTTT . TRBJ2-2 TRBV4-2 .
CASSPVPGDSYEQYF TGCGCCAGCAGCCCCGTCCCCGGAGACTCTTACGAGCAGTACTTC . TRBJ2-7 TRBV4-1 few
CVLVRGGWQETQYF TGTGTGCTCGTCCGGGGAGGGTGGCAAGAGACCCAGTACTTC TRBD2 TRBJ2-5 TRBV2 .
CASSLGRVNSPLHF TGCGCCAGCAGCTTGGGACGGGTGAATTCACCCCTCCACTTT . TRBJ1-6 TRBV5-1 few
CASSEGAGGYEKLFF TGTGCCAGCAGTGAAGGGGCAGGGGGATATGAAAAACTGTTTTTT TRBD1 TRBJ1-4 TRBV6-1 few
CAISEFLTSADTQYF TGTGCCATCAGTGAGTTCCTTACTAGCGCAGATACGCAGTATTTT TRBD2 TRBJ2-3 TRBV10-3 .
CASSLRDTNYGYTF TGTGCCAGCAGTTTACGGGATACTAACTATGGCTACACCTTC . TRBJ1-2 TRBV27 few
CASMQGVTDTQYF TGTGCCAGCATGCAGGGCGTCACAGATACGCAGTATTTT . TRBJ2-3 TRBV7-2 few
CASNQVGGGSTEAFF TGTGCCAGCAACCAAGTCGGAGGTGGTTCTACTGAAGCTTTCTTT . TRBJ1-1 TRBV4-2 .
CSARRHLSRDRIINEKLFF TGCAGTGCTAGAAGACATTTGTCCCGGGACAGGATTATTAATGAAAAACTGTTTTTT TRBD1 TRBJ1-4 TRBV20-1 .
CASSKEGGYNEQFF TGTGCCAGCAGCAAAGAGGGGGGGTACAATGAGCAGTTCTTC . TRBJ2-1 TRBV7-2 few
CASSQVIVGGQDTQYF TGCGCCAGCAGCCAAGTCATCGTGGGGGGGCAGGATACGCAGTATTTT . TRBJ2-3 TRBV4-3 .
CASSSLPRQINEQLF TGCGCCAGCAGCTCGCTCCCCAGGCAGATAAATGAGCAGCTCTTC . TRBJ2-1 TRBV5-1 .
CASSWDSRSGNTIYF TGTGCCAGCAGTTGGGACAGCCGCTCTGGAAACACCATATATTTT TRBD1 TRBJ1-3 TRBV12-3/TRBV12-4 few
CSVARLRGETQYF TGCAGCGTTGCCAGGCTCAGAGGGGAGACCCAGTACTTC . TRBJ2-5 TRBV29-1 .
CSAREMEGFGEQFF TGCAGTGCTAGAGAGATGGAGGGATTCGGTGAGCAGTTCTTC . TRBJ2-1 TRBV20-1 many
CSARSAGSTDTQYF TGCAGTGCTAGAAGCGCTGGGAGCACAGATACGCAGTATTTT . TRBJ2-3 TRBV20-1 .
CASSHRGRDTDTQYF TGTGCCAGCAGCCATAGGGGACGGGACACAGATACGCAGTATTTT . TRBJ2-3 TRBV11-2 .
CASSSGQGAYGYTF TGTGCCAGCAGCTCAGGACAGGGGGCTTATGGCTACACCTTC TRBD1 TRBJ1-2 TRBV5-5 many
CAISEGYLQETQYF TGTGCCATCAGTGAGGGCTATCTGCAAGAGACCCAGTACTTC . TRBJ2-5 TRBV10-3 few
CASSFTQNQPQHF TGTGCCAGCAGTTTCACGCAAAATCAGCCCCAGCATTTT . TRBJ1-5 TRBV12-3/TRBV12-4 few
CSARGGRVTCNEQYF TGCAGTGCTAGAGGTGGCAGGGTGACCTGCAATGAGCAGTACTTC . TRBJ2-7 TRBV20-1 few
CASSGDTASYNEQYF TGTGCCAGCAGTGGGGACACCGCGTCCTACAATGAGCAGTACTTC . TRBJ2-4 TRBV28 .
CASSRDGKGWTDTQYF TGTGCCAGCAGCCGGGACGGGAAGGGTTGGACAGATACGCAGTATTTT . TRBJ2-3 TRBV7-2 .
CASSYLNRDSIYGYTF TGTGCCAGCAGTTACTTAAACCGGGACAGCATCTATGGCTACACCTTC TRBD1 TRBJ1-2 TRBV6-6 .
CASSQDAGPNYGYTF TGCGCCAGCAGCCAAGACGCAGGGCCCAACTATGGCTACACCTTC . TRBJ1-2 TRBV4-3 .
CASSLVGYRNTEAFF TGCGCCAGCAGCTTGGTTGGGTACAGGAACACTGAAGCTTTCTTT . TRBJ1-1 TRBV5-1 .
CASSQDGTYGYTF TGTGCCAGCAGCCAGGACGGCACCTATGGCTACACCTTC . TRBJ1-2 TRBV16 few
CASSWGGTGESDTQYF TGTGCCAGCAGCTGGGGGGGGACAGGGGAATCAGATACGCAGTATTTT TRBD1 TRBJ2-3 TRBV5-6 .
CASRPTDSKSIGHTF TGTGCCAGCAGACCAACGGACTCCAAATCGATCGGCCACACCTTC . TRBJ1-2 TRBV7-9 .
CSARDRTRGPDTQYF TGCAGTGCTAGAGATAGGACTAGGGGGCCAGATACGCAGTATTTT . TRBJ2-3 TRBV20-1 once
CATSRDRTALYQPQHF TGTGCCACCAGCAGAGATCGGACGGCGCTCTATCAGCCCCAGCATTTT . TRBJ1-5 TRBV15 .
CASSPLRSNQPQHF TGTGCCAGCAGCCCTCTACGGAGCAATCAGCCCCAGCATTTT . TRBJ1-5 TRBV3-1 .
CASSLRDPATNEKLFF TGTGCCAGCAGTTTGCGGGACCCTGCAACTAATGAAAAACTGTTTTTT . TRBJ1-4 TRBV12-3/TRBV12-4 .
CAGTTPGAPNYGYTF TGTGCCGGCACCACGCCGGGAGCTCCTAACTATGGCTACACCTTC . TRBJ1-2 TRBV7-2 .
CASSFDSWVREQYF TGTGCCAGCAGCTTTGACAGTTGGGTAAGGGAGCAGTACTTC . TRBJ2-4 TRBV11-1 few
CASSQQTGGHGQYF TGTGCCAGCAGCCAACAAACAGGGGGACACGGGCAGTATTTT TRBD1 TRBJ2-3 TRBV3-1 .
CASSDSGETQYF TGTGCCAGCAGTGACTCGGGTGAGACCCAGTACTTC . TRBJ2-5 TRBV12-3/TRBV12-4 .